This T cell receptor beta chain was sequenced in a study of T-cell reconstitution after alpha-beta-depleted transplantation in children. The study's findings and limits: Several hundred rapidly expanded clones from non-depleted graft cells reportedly supplied alpha-beta T cells about two months post-transplant.

Unique molecular identifiers featured in how the TCRbeta library was prepared. TCRdb independently ran MiXCR on the PCR reads; one entry per CDR3 protein. The data hold some 290,000 distinct CDR3 sequences, with about a quarter observed a single time. The junction had 5 bases not matched to a gene; V was cut back by 4 bases and J by 5 bases. The CDR3 runs 15 residues. The germline V gene has CDR1 SGHTA and CDR2 FQGTGA. On this clonotype itself: Its antigen remains unidentified.

The chain employs TRBV7-3 and TRBJ2-1; 10 bases align to TRBD1. The sequencing used PBMCs, mostly from graft donor cells, collected 180 days after TCRalphabeta/CD19-depleted stem cell transplant. This sequence originates from a male patient aged 5 to 17 who had a stem cell transplant for acute lymphoblastic leukemia, so the T cells may come from the graft donor. CDR3 in DNA: TGTGCCAGCAGCTCCGGACAGGGGGAAGACAATGAGCAGTTCTTC. Its translation: CASSSGQGEDNEQFF.